The clone carrying this T cell receptor beta chain was detected a few times. Its antigen is not identified. The data stem from a study of T cell responses to AZD1222 COVID-19 vaccine. Looking at the study overall: Pooling of second doses given at about 4 or about 12 weeks was done. Points from the study as a whole: Only a handful of people who got AZD1222 tested seropositive at baseline. It should be noted that donors were predominantly white British and more often female, and clonal diversity was possibly underestimated. Increases in Spike-specific TCR breadth and depth were seen after two AZD1222 doses.

Only in-frame clones appear in the TCRdb table, and some are missing; sequencing was by immunoSEQ multiplex PCR. The sample yields roughly 100,000 clones, approximately 88% seen once. Sequencing was performed on peripheral blood, taken on day 0 of AZD1222 vaccination. The TCR sequence derives from an adult in good health.

The CDR3 protein is CASSEGSGDEKLFF. The CDR3 region has the DNA TGCGCCAGCAGTGAGGGCTCAGGTGACGAAAAACTGTTTTTT. The V call is TRBV10-1, the J call TRBJ1-4; D gene unclear. The V end was cut by 2 bases, the J end by 8 bases, with 12 bases between. Germline V lookup: CDR1 WNHNN, CDR2 SYGVQD (reference sequence). The CDR3 is made up of 14 amino acids.